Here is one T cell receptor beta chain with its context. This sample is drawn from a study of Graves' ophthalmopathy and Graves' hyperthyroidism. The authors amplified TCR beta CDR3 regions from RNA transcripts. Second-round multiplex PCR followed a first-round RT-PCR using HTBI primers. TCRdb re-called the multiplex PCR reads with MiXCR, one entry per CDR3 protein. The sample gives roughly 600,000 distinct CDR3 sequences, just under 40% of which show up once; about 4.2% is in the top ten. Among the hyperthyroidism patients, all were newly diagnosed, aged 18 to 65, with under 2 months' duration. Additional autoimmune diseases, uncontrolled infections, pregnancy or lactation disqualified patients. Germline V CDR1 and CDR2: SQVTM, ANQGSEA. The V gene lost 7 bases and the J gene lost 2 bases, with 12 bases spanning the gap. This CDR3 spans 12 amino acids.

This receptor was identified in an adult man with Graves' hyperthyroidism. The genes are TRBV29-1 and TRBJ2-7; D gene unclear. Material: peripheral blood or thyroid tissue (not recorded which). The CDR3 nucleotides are TGCAGCGGGTCTGTAGGGCCCTACGAGCAGTACTTC. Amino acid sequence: CSGSVGPYEQYF.